Below, 9 T cell receptor beta chains from the same sample are listed, as sequenced in a study of Ad26.COV2.S vaccination and SARS-CoV-2 variants. Assay: immunoSEQ multiplex PCR; the TCRdb copy retains only in-frame clones and omits some. This table has fewer than 800,000 clones, roughly 90% appearing once. Treatment in this sample: roughly 19 received Ad26.COV2.S at low or high dose, single or two shots; about 5 received placebo; per-sample allocation not given. Specimens were obtained on day 63 following the first vaccine or placebo injection. Sequencing used peripheral blood, obtained in a trial of Ad26.COV2.S vaccine versus placebo. The receptors were gathered from a person aged 18 to 59 who received the Ad26.COV2.S COVID-19 vaccine or a placebo.

This clone occurred a few times. The V and J genes are TRBV7-9 and TRBJ1-3; D call uncertain. V lost 7 bases and J 7 bases, leaving 8 bases between the germline ends. CDR3 size: 11 residues. The germline gives CDR1 SEHNR, CDR2 FQNEAQ (reference sequence). The CDR3 reads CASISLNTIYF. The CDR3 DNA reads TGTGCCAGCATTTCCCTTAACACCATATATTTT.

V gene TRBV7-2 combines with J gene TRBJ1-5; D remains unclear. This CDR3 contains 15 residues. V shed 4 bases and J shed 2 bases, with 12 bases lying between them. The germline gives CDR1 SGHTA, CDR2 FQGNSA. The DNA for the CDR3 is TGTGCCAGCAGCTCCTACGCGGGTGGCAATCAGCCCCAGCATTTT. It is translated as CASSSYAGGNQPQHF.

The chain joins TRBV25-1 to TRBJ1-2; 8 bases are shared with TRBD1. This CDR3 region has 12 residues. With V trimmed by 8 bases and J by 2 bases, 1 base remained unmatched. The V gene's germline CDR1 is MGHDK and CDR2 SYGVNS. The CDR3 reads CASGQGNYGYTF. Written as DNA, the CDR3 is TGTGCCAGCGGACAGGGCAACTATGGCTACACCTTC.

The chain uses TRBV3-1 (or the pseudogene TRBV3-2) and TRBJ1-2; D is ambiguous. The CDR3 is 11 amino acids. Germline CDR1 LGHDT, CDR2 YNNKEL (reference sequence). Trimming removed 1 base at V and 7 bases at J, with 4 bases between. The CDR3 DNA reads as TGTGCCAGCAGCCAAGGGCGTGGCTACACCTTC. Translation: CASSQGRGYTF.

Remarks on this clone: At one of its ends the junction is not consistent with the germline gene, which may arise from a read error. This chain uses TRBV15 with TRBJ2-7; D might be TRBD1 (6 bases). Germline assignment: CDR1 LNHNV and CDR2 YYDKDF (reference sequence). The CDR3 consists of 17 residues. CDR3 sequence (DNA): TGTGCCACCAGCAGAGATCTGGGGACACGGATCCACTACGAGCAGTACTTT. This translates into CATSRDLGTRIHYEQYF. The complete variable domain, with remaining parts taken from reference TRBV15 and TRBJ2-7, reads DAMVIQNPRYQVTQFGKPVTLSCSQTLNHNVMYWYQQKSSQAPKLLFHYYDKDFNNEADTPDNFQSRRPNTSFCFLDIRSPGLGDTAMYLCATSRDLGTRIHYEQYFGPGTRLTVT.

This chain joins TRBV18 and TRBJ1-2; no reliable D call. The V end was cut by 0 bases, the J end by 3 bases, with 14 bases between. The germline V gene encodes CDR1 KGHSH and CDR2 LQKENI. This CDR3 is 16 amino acids long. CDR3 DNA: TGTGCCAGCTCACCACCGAGGGAAAATTCTCACTATGGCTACACCTTC. Protein: CASSPPRENSHYGYTF.

The chain couples TRBV7-9 to TRBJ2-4; 10 bases map to TRBD2. Trimming took 5 bases from V and 7 from J; bases not matched to a gene: 5. The CDR3 contains 14 residues. The germline CDR1 and CDR2 sequences are SEHNR and FQNEAQ (reference sequence). CDR3 residues: CASSAGLARNIQYF. CDR3 in DNA: TGTGCCAGCAGCGCGGGACTAGCGAGGAACATTCAGTACTTC.

V and J are TRBV5-1 and TRBJ2-1; 11 bases line up with TRBD2. Per germline, CDR1 SGHRS and CDR2 YFSETQ. The V segment lost 4 bases and the J segment 0 bases; nucleotides outside the gene matches: 12. The CDR3 is 19 residues long. The CDR3: CASSPWTSGPQSSYNEQFF. Written as DNA, the CDR3 is TGCGCCAGCAGCCCCTGGACTAGCGGGCCTCAAAGCTCCTACAATGAGCAGTTCTTC. The whole variable domain, filled in from reference TRBV5-1 and TRBJ2-1, reads KAGVTQTPRYLIKTRGQQVTLSCSPISGHRSVSWYQQTPGQGLQFLFEYFSETQRNKGNFPGRFSGRQFSNSRSEMNVSTLELGDSALYLCASSPWTSGPQSSYNEQFFGPGTRLTVL.

The chain recombines TRBV7-2 with TRBJ2-7; 7 nucleotides line up with TRBD1. V shed 8 bases, J shed 1 base, and the junction held 8 bases outside the gene matches. Germline V gene lookup returns CDR1 SGHTA and CDR2 FQGNSA. The CDR3 runs 14 residues. The CDR3: CASQQGRASYEQYF. CDR3 DNA sequence: TGTGCCAGCCAACAGGGGCGTGCGTCCTACGAGCAGTACTTC.